This TCR beta chain is drawn from a study of B cell selection in AIRE deficiency. Study-wide results and caveats: Of a few thousand shared Treg TCRbeta sequences, over 25% were healthy-only, just over 9% patient-only. Shorter CDR3s marked shared Treg sequences, biased toward few non-templated insertions.

Note on this clone: As yet, its antigen is unknown.

Sorted regulatory T cells were CD4-positive, CD25-high and CD127-low or negative. Authors' processing steps: Patients' Tregs yielded around 60,000 distinct TCRbeta sequences; donors' roughly 9.8x10^4. The table came from immunoSEQ multiplex PCR; TCRdb's copy has only in-frame clones and leaves some out. That table supplies the V and J calls and clone size; D and trimming were determined from the DNA. The sample lists roughly 18,000 clones, just over 90% occurring once. Source material: CD4+CD25+ Tregs sorted from PBMCs. This clonotype was obtained from a human donor in good health.

In DNA form, the CDR3 reads TGTGCCTCAAGGGCGGGGCGCACAGATACGCAGTATTTT. Residues: CASRAGRTDTQYF. This chain joins TRBV2 and TRBJ2-3, with a weak D call TRBD2 (6 bases). CDR3 size: 13 residues. In germline, CDR1 is SNHLY, CDR2 FYNNEI. Between the trimmed V and J ends, which lost 11 bases and 1 base, there was a span of 13 bases.